This T cell receptor (beta chain) stems from a study of cytotoxic CD8 clonotypes in ibrutinib-treated CLL. General study points: Treatment saw public clonotypes, which were uncommon, either contract or stay stable. Clonality went higher at ibrutinib response and then dropped back toward baseline at progression. Starting clonality was above that of age-matched healthy donors and tracked circulating CD8+ T-cell counts.

With regard to this clone: Its antigen is unidentified.

Profiling relied on immunoSEQ multiplex PCR, and the TCRdb table lists in-frame clones only, not all of them. The sample has about 300,000 clones; about 72% are singletons. This CDR3 spans 13 amino acids. V was trimmed by 4 bases and J by 1 base, leaving 5 bases between them. The germline V gene has CDR1 MDHEN and CDR2 SYDVKM. Sequences were derived from PBMCs, sampled at disease progression, from a patient treated with ibrutinib. The clonotype was recovered from a human donor with chronic lymphocytic leukemia. The chain uses TRBV28 and TRBJ1-3; D gene unclear. CDR3 nucleotide sequence: TGTGCCAGCAGTTCCGGGTCTGGAAACACCATATATTTT. It translates to CASSSGSGNTIYF.